Following are 11 T cell receptor beta chains from one sample sequenced in a study of cytomegalovirus exposure and HLA in healthy donors. PCR employed 60 Vbeta and 13 Jbeta primers. Data came from immunoSEQ multiplex PCR; TCRdb stores just in-frame clones and leaves some out. Among tens of thousands of clones listed, around 80% were seen once. The sample comprised PBMCs. Source of these receptors: a man between 50 and 59 years old in good health and CMV-seronegative.

The chain couples TRBV27 to TRBJ1-1, with a possible D match to TRBD1 (5 bases). The CDR3 has 14 amino acids. V was shortened by 8 bases and J by 3 bases, with 16 bases between the two germline ends. CDR1 MNHEY and CDR2 SMNVEV come from the germline V gene (reference sequence). The CDR3, as DNA: TGTGCCAGCTCGGCGGCAGGGAGGCACACTGAAGCTTTCTTT. As protein: CASSAAGRHTEAFF.

The V and J genes are TRBV28 and TRBJ2-2, with 7 bases lining up with TRBD1. The germline gives CDR1 MDHEN, CDR2 SYDVKM. The CDR3 has 14 amino acids. J gave up 3 bases and V 7 bases, and 5 bases lay outside the gene matches. Written as DNA, the CDR3 is TGTGCCAGCAAGACAGGGATGGACACCGGGGAGCTGTTTTTT. This encodes CASKTGMDTGELFF. Based on the CDR3 plus reference TRBV28 and TRBJ2-2, the full variable domain is DVKVTQSSRYLVKRTGEKVFLECVQDMDHENMFWYRQDPGLGLRLIYFSYDVKMKEKGDIPEGYSVSREKKERFSLILESASTNQTSMYLCASKTGMDTGELFFGEGSRLTVL.

The CDR3 sequence: CASSYLTTGELFF. CDR3 coding DNA: TGTGCCAGCAGTTACCTAACCACCGGGGAGCTGTTTTTT. The rearrangement links TRBV6-5 to TRBJ2-2; unclear D gene. V was trimmed by 2 bases and J by 4 bases, leaving 5 bases between them. Germline-derived CDR1 and CDR2 are MNHEY and SVGAGI. The CDR3 has 13 residues.

This clone was found once. This CDR3 is also generated by other DNA sequences in the sample. The J gene is TRBJ2-2, the V gene TRBV19, with TRBD1 matching over 8 bases. V lost 3 bases and J lost 4; bases outside the gene matches: 1. CDR3 length: 14 amino acids. The germline V gene has CDR1 LNHDA and CDR2 SQIVND (reference sequence). The CDR3 here is CASSIDRGTGELFF. CDR3 DNA: TGTGCCAGTAGTATTGACAGGGGCACCGGGGAGCTGTTTTTT.

The chain uses TRBV2 and TRBJ2-7; 7 bases agree with TRBD1. The germline CDR1 and CDR2 sequences are SNHLY and FYNNEI. The CDR3 has 13 residues. V dropped 8 bases and J dropped 1; count of bases not matched to a gene: 5. CDR3 sequence (DNA): TGTGCCAGCGTGAAACAGGGGTCCTACGAGCAGTACTTC. Translated, it gives CASVKQGSYEQYF.

The chain uses TRBV27 and TRBJ2-3, with 7 nucleotides matching TRBD1. The length of the CDR3 is 15 residues. J gave up 3 bases and V 5 bases, and 8 bases lay outside the gene matches. Germline lookup yields CDR1 MNHEY and CDR2 SMNVEV (reference sequence). CDR3 loop: CASSHRQGWTDTQYF. The CDR3 region has the DNA TGTGCCAGCAGTCACAGACAGGGCTGGACAGATACGCAGTATTTT.

The chain carries TRBV28 and TRBJ1-1; 7 bases match TRBD1. Germline-derived CDR1 and CDR2 are MDHEN and SYDVKM. Trimming cost V 5 bases and J 0 bases; bases outside gene matches: 6. The CDR3 extends over 15 amino acids. This CDR3 reads CASSGRQGMNTEAFF. In DNA form, the CDR3 reads TGTGCCAGCAGTGGTCGACAGGGTATGAACACTGAAGCTTTCTTT.

The V call is TRBV25-1, the J call TRBJ1-1; weak D call: TRBD1 (5 bases). The CDR3 is made up of 13 amino acids. V was trimmed by 8 bases and J by 4 bases, leaving 14 bases between them. The germline V gene encodes CDR1 MGHDK and CDR2 SYGVNS. CDR3 sequence: CASRSQGFTEAFF. CDR3 in DNA: TGTGCCAGCCGGAGTCAGGGTTTCACTGAAGCTTTCTTT. Looking up the rest from reference TRBV25-1 and TRBJ1-1 gives the full variable domain: EADIYQTPRYLVIGTGKKITLECSQTMGHDKMYWYQQDPGMELHLIHYSYGVNSTEKGDLSSESTVSRIRTEHFPLTLESARPSHTSQYLCASRSQGFTEAFFGQGTRLTVV.

This rearrangement joins TRBV18 to TRBJ1-1; perhaps TRBD1 as D (6 bases). This CDR3 spans 16 amino acids. Trimming removed 4 bases at V and 0 bases at J, with 15 bases between. Germline CDR1 and CDR2: KGHSH and LQKENI. CDR3 nucleotides: TGTGCCAGCTCACAGGGGGTTGGGAACATGAACACTGAAGCTTTCTTT. Protein product: CASSQGVGNMNTEAFF.

In this sample, this clone turned up a few times. The rearrangement joins TRBV10-3 to TRBJ1-5; no firm D call. The CDR3 is 16 residues long. Trimming took 4 bases from V and 3 from J, leaving 16 bases between them. Germline V gene sequence: CDR1 ENHRY, CDR2 SYGVKD. The CDR3 sequence: CAISGSETPLNQPQHF. CDR3 sequence (DNA): TGTGCCATCAGTGGGAGCGAGACCCCACTCAATCAGCCCCAGCATTTT.

The chain couples TRBV18 to TRBJ2-5; TRBD1 might be the D (6 bases). Germline CDR1 reads KGHSH; CDR2 reads LQKENI. The CDR3 length is 15 residues. Between the trimmed V and J ends, which lost 1 base and 5 bases, there was a span of 14 bases. CDR3 loop: CASSPRTASGETQYF. In DNA form, the CDR3 reads TGTGCCAGCTCACCACGGACAGCCTCGGGGGAGACCCAGTACTTC.